This T cell receptor beta chain was documented in a study of CD8+CD57+ T cells in acquired aplastic anemia. All patients picked for sequencing had shown, by flow cytometry, an expansion of CD8+CD57+ cells. Both TCR beta VDJ combination and CDR3 sequence profiling were carried out. Genomic DNA was the template for this profiling. One entry per CDR3 protein results from TCRdb running MiXCR on the reads. The data hold 250,000 or so distinct CDR3 sequences, with around 45% observed a single time. V lost 6 bases, J lost 2 bases, and 2 bases stayed unmatched. Germline loops: CDR1 SQVTM, CDR2 ANQGSEA. This CDR3 is 12 amino acids long. This clonotype was observed once.

V and J are TRBV29-1 and TRBJ2-3; 7 bases match TRBD1. The receptor comes from a human donor with aplastic anemia. The sample consisted of sorted CD4+, CD8+, or CD8+CD57+ T cells (not recorded which) from PBMCs. Here the CDR3 reads CSVGTVTDTQYF. The CDR3, as DNA: TGCAGCGTCGGGACAGTCACAGATACGCAGTATTTT.